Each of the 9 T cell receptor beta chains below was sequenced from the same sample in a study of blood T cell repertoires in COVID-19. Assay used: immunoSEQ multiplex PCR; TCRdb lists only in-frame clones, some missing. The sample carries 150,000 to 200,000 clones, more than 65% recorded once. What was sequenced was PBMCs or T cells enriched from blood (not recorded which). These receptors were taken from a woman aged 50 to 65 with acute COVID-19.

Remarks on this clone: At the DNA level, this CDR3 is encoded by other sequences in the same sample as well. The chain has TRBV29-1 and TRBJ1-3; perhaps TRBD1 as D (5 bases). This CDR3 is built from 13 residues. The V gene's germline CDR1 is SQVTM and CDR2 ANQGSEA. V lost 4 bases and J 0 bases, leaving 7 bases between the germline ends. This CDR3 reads CSVVGGSGNTIYF. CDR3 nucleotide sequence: TGCAGCGTTGTGGGGGGCTCTGGAAACACCATATATTTT.

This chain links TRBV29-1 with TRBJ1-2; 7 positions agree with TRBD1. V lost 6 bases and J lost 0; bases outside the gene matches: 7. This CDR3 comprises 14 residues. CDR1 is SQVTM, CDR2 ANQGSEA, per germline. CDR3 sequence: CSVMLGQSNYGYTF. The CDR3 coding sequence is TGCAGCGTCATGCTGGGACAGTCTAACTATGGCTACACCTTC.

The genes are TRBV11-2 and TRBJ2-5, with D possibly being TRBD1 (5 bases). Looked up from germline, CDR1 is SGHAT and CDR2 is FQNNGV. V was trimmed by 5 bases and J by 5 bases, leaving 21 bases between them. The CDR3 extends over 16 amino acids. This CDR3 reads CASSRQGARFSETQYF. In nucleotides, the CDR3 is TGTGCCAGCAGCCGCCAAGGGGCTAGGTTTAGCGAGACCCAGTACTTC.

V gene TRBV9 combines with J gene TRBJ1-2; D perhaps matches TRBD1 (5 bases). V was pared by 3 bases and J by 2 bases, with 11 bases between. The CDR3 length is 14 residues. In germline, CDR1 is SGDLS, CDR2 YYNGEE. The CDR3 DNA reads TGTGCCAGCAGCGAGGGGCCGGAGAACTATGGCTACACCTTC. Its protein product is CASSEGPENYGYTF.

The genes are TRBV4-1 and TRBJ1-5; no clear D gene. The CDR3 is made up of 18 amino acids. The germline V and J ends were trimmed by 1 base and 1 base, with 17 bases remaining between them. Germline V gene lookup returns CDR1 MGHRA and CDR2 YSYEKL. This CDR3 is CASSQVIAEGRSNQPQHF. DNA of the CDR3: TGCGCCAGCAGCCAAGTTATTGCAGAGGGTCGGAGCAATCAGCCCCAGCATTTT.

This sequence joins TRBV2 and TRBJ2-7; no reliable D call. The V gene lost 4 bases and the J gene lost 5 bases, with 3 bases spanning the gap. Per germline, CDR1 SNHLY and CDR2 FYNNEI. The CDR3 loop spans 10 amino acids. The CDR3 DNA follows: TGTGCCAGCAGTGTAGACGAGCAGTACGTC. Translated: CASSVDEQYV.

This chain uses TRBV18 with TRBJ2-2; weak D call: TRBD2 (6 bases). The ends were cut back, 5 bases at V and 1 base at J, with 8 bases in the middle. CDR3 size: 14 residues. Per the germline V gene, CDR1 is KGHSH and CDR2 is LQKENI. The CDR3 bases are TGTGCCAGCTCAACGGGACTGAACACCGGGGAGCTGTTTTTT. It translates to CASSTGLNTGELFF.

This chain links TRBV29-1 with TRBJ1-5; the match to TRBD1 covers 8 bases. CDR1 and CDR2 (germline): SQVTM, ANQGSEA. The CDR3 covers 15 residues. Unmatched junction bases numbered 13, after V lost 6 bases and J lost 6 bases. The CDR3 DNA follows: TGCAGCGTCAGAACCGGGACAGGACTAACTCAGCCCCAGCATTTT. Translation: CSVRTGTGLTQPQHF.

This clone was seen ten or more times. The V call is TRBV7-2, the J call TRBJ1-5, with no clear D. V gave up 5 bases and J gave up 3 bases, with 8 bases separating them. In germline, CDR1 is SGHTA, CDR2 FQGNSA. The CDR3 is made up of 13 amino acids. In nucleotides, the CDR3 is TGTGCCAGCAGCGGAGAAGTCAATCAGCCCCAGCATTTT. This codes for CASSGEVNQPQHF.